This T cell receptor (beta chain) was sequenced for a study of Ad26.COV2.S vaccination and SARS-CoV-2 variants. Study information: The study gave Ad26.COV2.S intramuscularly, once or twice 56 days apart. Study-wide findings and caveats: Vaccinees reportedly had broad spike-specific CD8+ and CD4+ T cell responses. People given the vaccine had a wider spike-specific TCR breadth than placebo recipients did.

Remarks on this clone: What it binds is not known.

The CDR3 is 15 amino acids. Trimming stripped 6 bases from V and 6 bases from J, with 18 bases between. Germline V gene lookup returns CDR1 MNHNY and CDR2 SVGAGI (reference sequence). Described treatment: approximately 18 received Ad26.COV2.S at low or high dose, single or two shots; a few received placebo; per-sample allocation not given. Each sample was drawn 63 days after the first injection (of vaccine or placebo). Only in-frame clones appear in the TCRdb table, and some are missing; sequencing was by immunoSEQ multiplex PCR. The repertoire holds hundreds of thousands of clones, with approximately 86% as singletons.

V gene TRBV6-6 combines with J gene TRBJ2-1, with D maybe TRBD2 (6 bases). This specimen consisted of peripheral blood, obtained in a trial of Ad26.COV2.S vaccine versus placebo. The sequence was collected from a person aged 18 to 59 who received the Ad26.COV2.S COVID-19 vaccine or a placebo. This CDR3 is CASSQRGSVGNEQFF. CDR3 DNA: TGTGCCAGCAGCCAACGGGGGTCGGTCGGCAATGAGCAGTTCTTC.